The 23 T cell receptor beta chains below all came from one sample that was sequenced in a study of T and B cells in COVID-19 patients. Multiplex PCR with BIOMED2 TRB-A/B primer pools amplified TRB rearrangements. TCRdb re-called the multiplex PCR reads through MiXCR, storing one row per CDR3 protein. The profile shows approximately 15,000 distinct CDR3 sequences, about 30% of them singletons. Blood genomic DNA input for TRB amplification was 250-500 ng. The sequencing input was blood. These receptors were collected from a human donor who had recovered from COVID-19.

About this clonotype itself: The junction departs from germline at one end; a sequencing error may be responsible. This CDR3 is CASSPGLAGSYEQYF. In DNA, the CDR3 is TGCGCCAGCAGCCCTGGACTAGCGGGGTCCTACGAGCAGTACTTC. V and J are TRBV5-5 and TRBJ2-7, with 12 bases aligning to TRBD2. The CDR3 has 15 amino acids. The germline CDR1 and CDR2 sequences are SGHKS and YYEKEE (reference sequence).

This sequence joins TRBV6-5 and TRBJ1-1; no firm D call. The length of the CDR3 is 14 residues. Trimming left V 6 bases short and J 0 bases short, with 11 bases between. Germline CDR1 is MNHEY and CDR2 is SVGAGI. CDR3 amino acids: CASSGVFLNTEAFF. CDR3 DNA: TGTGCCAGCAGCGGGGTCTTCCTGAACACTGAAGCTTTCTTT.

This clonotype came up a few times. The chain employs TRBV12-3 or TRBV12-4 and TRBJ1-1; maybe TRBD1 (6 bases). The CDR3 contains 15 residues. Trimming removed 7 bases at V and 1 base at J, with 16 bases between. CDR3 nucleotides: TGTGCCAGCACCAGAGGGGGGGGCACGAACACTGAAGCTTTCTTT. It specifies CASTRGGGTNTEAFF.

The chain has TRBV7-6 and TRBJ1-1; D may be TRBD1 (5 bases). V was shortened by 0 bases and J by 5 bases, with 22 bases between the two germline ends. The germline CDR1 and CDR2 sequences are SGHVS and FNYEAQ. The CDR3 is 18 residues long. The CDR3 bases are TGTGCCAGCAGCTTAGCGCGAGTTGGGGGTTTGGGGGGTACTGAAGCTTTCTTT. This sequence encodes CASSLARVGGLGGTEAFF.

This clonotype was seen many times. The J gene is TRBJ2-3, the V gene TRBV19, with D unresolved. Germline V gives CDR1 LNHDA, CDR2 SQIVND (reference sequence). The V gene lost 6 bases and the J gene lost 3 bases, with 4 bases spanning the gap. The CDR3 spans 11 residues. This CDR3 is CASSQTDTQYF. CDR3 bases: TGTGCCAGTAGCCAAACAGATACGCAGTATTTT.

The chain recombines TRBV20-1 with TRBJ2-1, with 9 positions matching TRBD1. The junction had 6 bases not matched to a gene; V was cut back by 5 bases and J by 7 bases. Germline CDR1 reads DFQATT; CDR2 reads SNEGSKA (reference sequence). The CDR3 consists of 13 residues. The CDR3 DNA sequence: TGCAGTGCTCCGACGACAGGGGGAAATGAGCAGTTCTTC. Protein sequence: CSAPTTGGNEQFF.

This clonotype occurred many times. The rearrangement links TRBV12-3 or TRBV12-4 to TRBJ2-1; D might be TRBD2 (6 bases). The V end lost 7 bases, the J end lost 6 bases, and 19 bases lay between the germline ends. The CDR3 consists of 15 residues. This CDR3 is CASIWGGLLGNEQFF. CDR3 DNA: TGTGCCAGCATCTGGGGAGGCCTCCTCGGCAATGAGCAGTTCTTC.

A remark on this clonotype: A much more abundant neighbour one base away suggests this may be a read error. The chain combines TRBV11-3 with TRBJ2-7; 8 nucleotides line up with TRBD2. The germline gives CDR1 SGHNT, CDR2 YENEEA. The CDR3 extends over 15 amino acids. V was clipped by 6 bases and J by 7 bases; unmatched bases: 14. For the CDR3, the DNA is TGTGCCAGCAGGCCCCGGGAGGGCCGCTACAATGAGCAGTACTTC. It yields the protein CASRPREGRYNEQYF. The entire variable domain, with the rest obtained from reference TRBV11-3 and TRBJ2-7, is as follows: EAGVVQSPRYKIIEKKQPVAFWCNPISGHNTLYWYLQNLGQGPELLIRYENEEAVDDSQLPKDRFSAERLKGVDSTLKIQPAELGDSAVYLCASRPREGRYNEQYFGPGTRLTVT.

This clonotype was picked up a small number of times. CDR3 loop: CASSYGWNTEAFF. The CDR3 DNA follows: TGTGCCAGCAGTTACGGGTGGAACACTGAAGCTTTCTTT. This chain connects TRBV6-5 to TRBJ1-1, with D unresolved. V lost 2 bases to trimming and J lost 1 base, with 5 bases between them. The CDR3 has 13 amino acids. Germline loops: CDR1 MNHEY, CDR2 SVGAGI.

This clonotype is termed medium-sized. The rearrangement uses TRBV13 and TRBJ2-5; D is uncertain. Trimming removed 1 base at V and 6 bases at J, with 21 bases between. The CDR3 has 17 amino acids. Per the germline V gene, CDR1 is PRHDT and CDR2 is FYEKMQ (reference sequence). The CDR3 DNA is TGTGCCAGCAGCTTAGTGGCCGGACGACGAAACGTGAAGACCCAGTACTTC. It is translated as CASSLVAGRRNVKTQYF.

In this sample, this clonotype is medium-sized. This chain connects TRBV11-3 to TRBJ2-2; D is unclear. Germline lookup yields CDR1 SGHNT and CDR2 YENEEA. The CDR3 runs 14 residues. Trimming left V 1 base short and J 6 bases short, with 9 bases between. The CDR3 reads CASSLVREAGELFF. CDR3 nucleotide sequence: TGTGCCAGCAGCTTAGTACGAGAAGCCGGGGAGCTGTTTTTT.

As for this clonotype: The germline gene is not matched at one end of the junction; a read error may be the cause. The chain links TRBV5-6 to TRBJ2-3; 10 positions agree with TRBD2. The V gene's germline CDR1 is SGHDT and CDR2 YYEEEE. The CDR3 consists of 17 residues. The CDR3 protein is CVSSPPGLAGGTDTQYF. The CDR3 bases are TGTGTCAGCAGCCCACCGGGGCTAGCGGGGGGCACAGATACGCAGTATTTT.

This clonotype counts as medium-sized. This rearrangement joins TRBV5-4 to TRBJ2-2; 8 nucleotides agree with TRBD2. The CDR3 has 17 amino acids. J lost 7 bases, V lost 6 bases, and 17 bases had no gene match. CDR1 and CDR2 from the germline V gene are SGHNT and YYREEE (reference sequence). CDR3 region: CASNHAGGDRVGGELFF. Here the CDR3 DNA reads TGTGCCAGCAATCATGCCGGGGGGGATCGGGTCGGCGGGGAGCTGTTTTTT.

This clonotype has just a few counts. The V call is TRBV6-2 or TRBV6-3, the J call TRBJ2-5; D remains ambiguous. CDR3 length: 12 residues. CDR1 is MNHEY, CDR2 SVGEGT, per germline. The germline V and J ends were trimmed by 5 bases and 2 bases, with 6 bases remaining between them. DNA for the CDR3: TGTGCCAGCAGTCACGTTCAAGAGACCCAGTACTTC. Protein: CASSHVQETQYF.

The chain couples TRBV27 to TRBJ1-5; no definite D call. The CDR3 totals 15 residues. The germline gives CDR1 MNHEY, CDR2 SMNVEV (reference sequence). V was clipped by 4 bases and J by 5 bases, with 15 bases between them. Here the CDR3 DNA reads TGTGCCAGCAGTTACGCCGGGAAGTGCTATCAGCCCCAGCATTTT. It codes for CASSYAGKCYQPQHF.

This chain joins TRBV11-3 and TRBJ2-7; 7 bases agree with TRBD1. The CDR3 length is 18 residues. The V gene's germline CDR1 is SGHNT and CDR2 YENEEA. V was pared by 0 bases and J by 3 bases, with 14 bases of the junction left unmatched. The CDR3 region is CASSLDPARDRGVYEQYF. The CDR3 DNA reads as TGTGCCAGCAGCTTAGACCCGGCGAGGGACAGAGGCGTCTACGAGCAGTACTTC.

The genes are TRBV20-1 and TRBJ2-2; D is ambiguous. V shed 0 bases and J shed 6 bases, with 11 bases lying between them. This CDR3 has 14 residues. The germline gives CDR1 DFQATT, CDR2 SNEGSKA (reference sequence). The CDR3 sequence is CSARDASVAGELFF. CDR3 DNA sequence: TGCAGTGCTAGAGATGCGTCGGTTGCCGGGGAGCTGTTTTTT.

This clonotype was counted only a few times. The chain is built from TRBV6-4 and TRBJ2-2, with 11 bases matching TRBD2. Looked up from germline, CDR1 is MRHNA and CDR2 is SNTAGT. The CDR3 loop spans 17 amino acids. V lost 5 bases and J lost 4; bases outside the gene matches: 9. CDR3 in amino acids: CASSPLSGGASTGELFF. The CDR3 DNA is TGTGCCAGCAGTCCCCTTAGCGGGGGGGCAAGCACCGGGGAGCTGTTTTTT.

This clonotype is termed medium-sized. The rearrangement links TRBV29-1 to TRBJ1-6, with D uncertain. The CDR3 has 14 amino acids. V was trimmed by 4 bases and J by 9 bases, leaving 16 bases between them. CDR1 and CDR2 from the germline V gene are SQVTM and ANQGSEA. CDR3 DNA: TGCAGCGTTGGGGCACAAGGGCGTTGTTCACCCCTCCACTTT. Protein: CSVGAQGRCSPLHF.

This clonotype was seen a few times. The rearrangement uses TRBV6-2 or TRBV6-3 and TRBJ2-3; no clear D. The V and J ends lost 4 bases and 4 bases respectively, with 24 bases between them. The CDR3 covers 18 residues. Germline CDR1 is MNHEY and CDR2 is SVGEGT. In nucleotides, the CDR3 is TGTGCCAGCAGTTTCCCAAGCACGACAAGAGAAGCCCCAGATACGCAGTATTTT. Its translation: CASSFPSTTREAPDTQYF.

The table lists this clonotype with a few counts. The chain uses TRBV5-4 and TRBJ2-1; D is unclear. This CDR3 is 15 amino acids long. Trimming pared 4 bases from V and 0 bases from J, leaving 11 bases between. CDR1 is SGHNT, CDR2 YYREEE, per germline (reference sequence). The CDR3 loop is CASSPRLSSYNEQFF. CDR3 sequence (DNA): TGTGCCAGCAGCCCCCGCCTAAGCTCCTACAATGAGCAGTTCTTC.

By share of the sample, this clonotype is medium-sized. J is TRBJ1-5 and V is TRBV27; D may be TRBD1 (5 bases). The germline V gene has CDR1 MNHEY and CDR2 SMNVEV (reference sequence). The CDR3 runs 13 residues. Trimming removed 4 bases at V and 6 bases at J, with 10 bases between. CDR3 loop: CASSWGRGQPQHF. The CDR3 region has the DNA TGTGCCAGCAGTTGGGGGAGGGGTCAGCCCCAGCATTTT.

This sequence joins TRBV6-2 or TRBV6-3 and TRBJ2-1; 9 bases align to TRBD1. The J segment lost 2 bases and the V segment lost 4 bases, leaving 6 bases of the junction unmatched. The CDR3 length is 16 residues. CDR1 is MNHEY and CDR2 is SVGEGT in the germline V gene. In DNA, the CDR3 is TGTGCCAGCAGTTCACTGGGACAGGGAGCCTACAATGAGCAGTTCTTC. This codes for CASSSLGQGAYNEQFF.